This TCR beta chain came from a study of blood T cells in healthy people across ages. The CDR3 runs 16 residues. Germline-derived CDR1 and CDR2 are SQVTM and ANQGSEA. V was pared by 4 bases and J by 3 bases, with 19 bases between. Then a second PCR, running roughly 7 to 11 cycles, was carried out with a sample-barcoded 5' primer and a J-beta primer mix. Researchers report that each sample yielded at least 3 million CDR3-containing paired-end reads. From the 5' RACE reads, TCRdb called clonotypes with MiXCR, one entry per CDR3 protein. The sample comprises hundreds of thousands of distinct CDR3 sequences, about three fifths of which are singletons, and about 20% rests with the top ten. Regarding this clonotype: Its cognate antigen is unknown.

Broader study findings: Samples with more naive T cells showed higher observed beta diversity. Versus aged donors, long-lived donors had higher diversity and more naive CD4+ cells.

Sequencing used blood. The rearrangement joins TRBV29-1 to TRBJ2-1; D remains ambiguous. The TCR sequence derives from a man aged 25-40 years in good health. The CDR3, as DNA: TGCAGCGTTGTGGCCGCAAGGGTGGATAGCTACAATGAGCAGTTCTTC. Translating it yields CSVVAARVDSYNEQFF.